The sequence of this TCR beta chain was determined in a study of T cell repertoires in cytomegalovirus infection. For the study at large: Use of recently identified HLA-C-restricted and well-studied HLA-B-restricted CMV epitopes was part of the study.

Comment on this clonotype: Antigen unknown.

Each CDR3 protein gets one entry after TCRdb re-called the reads with MiXCR. The table has around 500,000 distinct CDR3 sequences, 42% seen once; the top ten hold just under 45%. The specimen comprised cultured PBMCs, sampled from culture after CMV antigen stimulation. The clonotype was recovered from a human donor in good health (CMV status not recorded). Some clones in this sample may be carry-over from other donors' samples.

The CDR3 bases are TGTGCCAGCAGTACAGGGTCCCTAAGCTCCTACAATGAGCAGTTCTTC. Amino acids: CASSTGSLSSYNEQFF. The gene calls are TRBV28 and TRBJ2-1, with D perhaps matching TRBD1 (6 bases). From germline, CDR1 is MDHEN and CDR2 SYDVKM. The CDR3 runs 16 residues. V shed 5 bases and J shed 0 bases, with 14 bases lying between them.